One sample yielded the 9 T cell receptor beta chains listed below, sequenced in a study of T cell repertoires in cytomegalovirus infection. MiXCR, run by TCRdb on the reads, gives a single entry per CDR3 protein. The sample has approximately 750,000 distinct CDR3 sequences; under 40% are singletons. Input material: PBMCs. These TCRs come from a human donor in good health (CMV status not recorded). Some clones in this sample may be carry-over from other donors' samples.

The genes are TRBV4-2 and TRBJ2-7, with 9 bases that match TRBD2. The trim removed 6 bases at V and 0 bases at J, leaving 9 bases unmatched. The CDR3 runs to 16 residues. Germline CDR1 reads LGHNA; CDR2 reads YNFKEQ. The DNA for the CDR3 is TGTGCCAGCAGTCAACTAGCGGGCCAAAGCTCCTACGAGCAGTACTTC. This gives the protein CASSQLAGQSSYEQYF.

Concerning this clonotype itself: A read error may explain this, as a much larger clone is one base away. The CDR3 does not end in the conserved phenylalanine or tryptophan, so this is likely a read error. The V call is TRBV7-8, the J call TRBJ2-1, with 9 bases identical to TRBD2. Unmatched junction bases numbered 1, after V lost 2 bases and J lost 5 bases. Per the germline V gene, CDR1 is SGHVS and CDR2 is FQNEAQ. The CDR3 is made up of 14 amino acids. CDR3 bases: TGTGCCAGCAGCTTAACTAGCGGGCACAATGAGCAGTTCTTA. Protein: CASSLTSGHNEQFL.

The chain carries TRBV19 and TRBJ1-1; 8 bases are shared with TRBD1. This CDR3 is 18 amino acids long. Looked up from germline, CDR1 is LNHDA and CDR2 is SQIVND (reference sequence). V lost 9 bases, J lost 1 base, and 19 bases stayed unmatched. The CDR3 nucleotides are TGTGCCAGAACTACCAGCAGGGGGCAAGGGGCGAGGAACACTGAAGCTTTCTTT. Amino acids: CARTTSRGQGARNTEAFF.

This chain connects TRBV5-6 to TRBJ2-1; no clear D gene. Germline V CDR1 and CDR2: SGHDT, YYEEEE. This CDR3 comprises 17 residues. With 5 bases removed from V and 6 bases from J, the gap between germline ends came to 24 bases. The CDR3 DNA reads as TGTGCCAGCAGTTTCGAGCTCTGGGCTCCCAATCTCAATGAGCAGTTCTTC. Translating gives CASSFELWAPNLNEQFF.

This clonotype occurred many times. The CDR3 bases are TGTGCCGTATCAGAGAGAGATACGCAGTATTTT. Encoded protein: CAVSERDTQYF. The J gene is TRBJ2-3, the V gene TRBV2, with D unresolved. Germline V gene sequence: CDR1 SNHLY, CDR2 FYNNEI. This CDR3 region has 11 residues. Trimming took off 11 bases at V and 5 bases at J, with 11 bases between the two ends.

Concerning this clonotype: With a much larger clone just one base away, this may be a read error. The CDR3 ends on some other residue instead of the conserved phenylalanine or tryptophan, so this is likely a read error. V usage is TRBV12-3 or TRBV12-4 and J usage is TRBJ1-1; D might be TRBD1 (5 bases). This CDR3 comprises 14 residues. Trimming removed 7 bases from V and 5 bases from J, with 17 bases in between. CDR3 protein: CASTPTGGLTEAFL. The CDR3 bases are TGTGCCAGCACCCCCACGGGGGGATTGACTGAAGCTTTCTTG.

The chain joins TRBV5-1 to TRBJ2-5, with 14 bases that match TRBD2. Germline CDR1 reads SGHRS; CDR2 reads YFSETQ. The CDR3 is 21 residues long. V lost 0 bases and J lost 1; bases outside the gene matches: 14. CDR3 amino acids: CASSLEGYWGLAGELQETQYF. CDR3 nucleotides: TGCGCCAGCAGCTTGGAGGGGTATTGGGGACTAGCGGGAGAACTCCAAGAGACCCAGTACTTC.

The V and J genes are TRBV18 and TRBJ2-7, with unresolved D. Germline V CDR1 and CDR2: KGHSH, LQKENI. This CDR3 has 13 amino acids. V was clipped by 0 bases and J by 5 bases, with 8 bases between them. CDR3 bases: TGTGCCAGCTCACCACCGTCAGGTAACGAGCAGTACTTC. Residues: CASSPPSGNEQYF.

This sequence joins TRBV25-1 and TRBJ2-2; possibly TRBD1 for D (5 bases). Trimming left V 8 bases short and J 0 bases short, with 13 bases between. This CDR3 spans 15 amino acids. Germline lookup yields CDR1 MGHDK and CDR2 SYGVNS. CDR3 protein: CASQSGIANTGELFF. The CDR3 DNA is TGTGCCAGCCAATCAGGGATCGCGAACACCGGGGAGCTGTTTTTT.